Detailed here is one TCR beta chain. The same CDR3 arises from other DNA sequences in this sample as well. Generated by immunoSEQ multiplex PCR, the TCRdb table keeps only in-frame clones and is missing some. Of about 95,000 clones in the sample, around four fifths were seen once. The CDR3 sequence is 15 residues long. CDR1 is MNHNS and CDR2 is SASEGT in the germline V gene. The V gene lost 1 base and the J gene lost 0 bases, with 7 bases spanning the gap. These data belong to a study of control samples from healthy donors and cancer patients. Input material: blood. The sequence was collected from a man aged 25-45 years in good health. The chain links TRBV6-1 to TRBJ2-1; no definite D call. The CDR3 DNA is TGTGCCAGCAGTGAAGGTGTGAGCTCCTACAATGAGCAGTTCTTC. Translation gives CASSEGVSSYNEQFF.